The following is a T cell receptor (beta chain) sequence with its context. This specimen belongs to a study of blood T cell repertoires in COVID-19. For the study at large: Specimens from acute and convalescent COVID-19 originated in the United States, Italy and Spain. PBMCs, B-cell-depleted T cells, or T cells were the source of the cDNA or gDNA that made up the material.

CDR1 is MDHEN and CDR2 is SYDVKM in the germline V gene. V was trimmed by 1 base and J by 7 bases, leaving 16 bases between them. This CDR3 is built from 16 residues. In the authors' workflow: Counts of nucleated cells, estimated from reference gene primer amplification, were obtained. Here immunoSEQ multiplex PCR was the method, and the copy in TCRdb shows in-frame clones only, minus some. V, J and clone size are taken as reported in that table, and D and trimming were inferred from the DNA itself. The table has roughly 60,000 clones, approximately 86% seen once. The TCR sequence derives from a man in his 70s with acute or convalescent COVID-19. What was sequenced was peripheral blood. This chain uses TRBV28 with TRBJ1-4, with D unclear. The chain's CDR3 is CASSLFVLAGVEKLFF. DNA for the CDR3: TGTGCCAGCAGTTTATTCGTACTAGCGGGAGTTGAAAAACTGTTTTTT.